The 19 T cell receptor beta chains below all came from one sample that was sequenced in a study of blood T cell repertoires in COVID-19. Repertoires were generated with immunoSEQ multiplex PCR, while TCRdb's copy carries only in-frame clones and drops some. This sample has around 300,000 clones, with approximately 88% found just once. The sequencing sample was made of PBMCs or T cells enriched from blood (not recorded which). The receptor set was obtained from a man aged 25 to 45 who had recovered from COVID-19.

This clone is a singleton in its sample. This sequence joins TRBV3-1 (or the pseudogene TRBV3-2) and TRBJ2-2; TRBD2 aligns across 9 bases. V shed 3 bases, J shed 7 bases, and the junction held 9 bases outside the gene matches. Germline assignment: CDR1 LGHDT and CDR2 YNNKEL (reference sequence). This CDR3 contains 16 residues. CDR3 in amino acids: CASSHAGGLSNGELFF. The CDR3 DNA sequence: TGTGCCAGCAGCCATGCGGGGGGGTTAAGTAACGGGGAGCTGTTTTTT.

J is TRBJ2-7 and V is TRBV25-1; 8 bases fit TRBD1. Germline V gene sequence: CDR1 MGHDK, CDR2 SYGVNS. The CDR3 is 14 amino acids. With V trimmed by 5 bases and J by 2 bases, 5 bases remained unmatched. CDR3 in DNA: TGTGCCAGCAGTTTGACAGGGGCGGCCTACGAGCAGTACTTC. Amino acids: CASSLTGAAYEQYF.

The CDR3 nucleotides read TGTGCCACGACAGGGGTACCTGGAAACACCATATATTTT. Residues: CATTGVPGNTIYF. J is TRBJ1-3 and V is TRBV10-3; 8 bases are shared with TRBD1. After removal of 10 bases from V and 2 bases from J, the junction contained 4 bases not matched to a gene. CDR3 length: 13 amino acids. Germline CDR1 reads ENHRY; CDR2 reads SYGVKD.

The V call is TRBV30, the J call TRBJ2-5; D perhaps matches TRBD1 (6 bases). The CDR3 is made up of 13 amino acids. Trimming shortened V by 1 base and J by 1 base, and 7 bases separated the two germline ends. Per germline, CDR1 GTSNPN and CDR2 SVGIG (reference sequence). The CDR3, as DNA: TGTGCCTGGAGTGAGACAGGCCAAGAGACCCAGTACTTC. Its protein is CAWSETGQETQYF.

The chain couples TRBV6-2 or TRBV6-3 to TRBJ1-2; the D is unclear. The CDR3 loop spans 13 amino acids. Germline lookup yields CDR1 MNHEY and CDR2 SVGEGT. V was shortened by 5 bases and J by 3 bases, with 10 bases between the two germline ends. CDR3 in amino acids: CASSRRVDYGYTF. The DNA for the CDR3 is TGTGCCAGCAGTCGTCGGGTAGACTATGGCTACACCTTC.

The chain is built from TRBV11-2 and TRBJ2-7; TRBD1 is a possible D gene (5 bases). Germline values: CDR1 SGHAT, CDR2 FQNNGV. V was trimmed by 2 bases and J by 3 bases, leaving 14 bases between them. The CDR3 length is 15 residues. This CDR3 is CASSLNPTVSYEQYF. CDR3 in DNA: TGTGCCAGCAGCTTAAACCCGACAGTAAGCTACGAGCAGTACTTC.

The chain carries TRBV7-5 and TRBJ2-7; TRBD2 is the table's D call, not checked against the DNA. TRBV7-5 is a documented pseudogene. The CDR3 runs to 18 residues. The CDR3 spells CVRSLEGTSGGRPYEQYF. Written as DNA, the CDR3 is TGTGTCAGAAGCTTAGAAGGGACTAGCGGGGGGAGGCCCTACGAGCAGTACTTC.

This clone appeared a single time. The J gene is TRBJ1-3, the V gene TRBV18; the D gene is possibly TRBD1 (5 bases). The germline V and J ends were trimmed by 2 bases and 2 bases, with 7 bases remaining between them. This CDR3 has 14 residues. CDR1 KGHSH and CDR2 LQKENI come from the germline V gene. Written as DNA, the CDR3 is TGTGCCAGCTCACCAACGGACACTGGAAACACCATATATTTT. Translation: CASSPTDTGNTIYF.

V gene TRBV6-5 combines with J gene TRBJ1-3; D unresolved. Per the germline V gene, CDR1 is MNHEY and CDR2 is SVGAGI. The CDR3 runs to 13 residues. Trimming removed 6 bases at V and 1 base at J, with 7 bases between. CDR3 residues: CASRRASGNTIYF. CDR3 sequence (DNA): TGTGCCAGCAGGAGGGCATCTGGAAACACCATATATTTT.

The gene calls are TRBV12-3 or TRBV12-4 and TRBJ1-1; a weak D match, TRBD1 (5 bases). Trimming cost V 3 bases and J 10 bases, with 9 bases left between them. The CDR3 covers 11 residues. CDR3: CASSLLGVAFF. In DNA, the CDR3 is TGTGCCAGCAGTTTGTTAGGGGTAGCTTTCTTT.

The chain combines TRBV10-3 with TRBJ2-1, with 11 bases fitting TRBD1. Germline trimming cut 6 bases from V and 8 bases from J; bases unmatched to any gene: 6. The CDR3 length is 14 residues. Germline V gene data show CDR1 as ENHRY and CDR2 as SYGVKD. The CDR3 reads CAIRLGQGADEQFF. The CDR3 bases are TGTGCCATCAGACTCGGACAGGGGGCCGATGAGCAGTTCTTC.

The chain uses TRBV28 and TRBJ1-6, with D hard to call. Between the trimmed V and J ends, which lost 2 bases and 9 bases, there was a span of 5 bases. Per germline, CDR1 MDHEN and CDR2 SYDVKM. CDR3 length: 12 amino acids. The CDR3 loop is CASSLESSPLHF. Here the CDR3 DNA reads TGTGCCAGCAGTTTAGAGAGTTCACCCCTCCACTTT.

The chain couples TRBV4-1 to TRBJ2-7; tentatively, D is TRBD2 (5 bases). The CDR3 covers 15 residues. Germline V gene sequence: CDR1 MGHRA, CDR2 YSYEKL. V dropped 0 bases and J dropped 7 bases, with 16 bases sitting between them. The CDR3 sequence is CASSQELRLIVEQYF. In nucleotides, the CDR3 is TGCGCCAGCAGCCAAGAACTGAGACTAATCGTTGAGCAGTACTTC.

The CDR3 bases are TGTGCCAGCAGCTTAGCGGGTGGGGGCGTAGATCAGCCCCAGCATTTT. It translates to CASSLAGGGVDQPQHF. The J gene is TRBJ1-5, the V gene TRBV7-2; D is possibly TRBD1 (6 bases). This CDR3 has 16 residues. Germline V gene data show CDR1 as SGHTA and CDR2 as FQGNSA. Trimming pared 0 bases from V and 5 bases from J, leaving 14 bases between. Together with reference TRBV7-2 and TRBJ1-5, the CDR3 gives the full variable domain: GAGVSQSPSNKVTEKGKDVELRCDPISGHTALYWYRQSLGQGLEFLIYFQGNSAPDKSGLPSDRFSAERTGGSVSTLTIQRTQQEDSAVYLCASSLAGGGVDQPQHFGDGTRLSIL.

The rearrangement links TRBV7-9 to TRBJ2-3; TRBD2 might be the D (6 bases). Trimming cost V 5 bases and J 1 base, with 13 bases left between them. The CDR3 has 15 residues. Germline V gene data show CDR1 as SEHNR and CDR2 as FQNEAQ (reference sequence). CDR3 DNA: TGTGCCAGCAGCAGGGGACTCCATGGCACAGATACGCAGTATTTT. It is translated as CASSRGLHGTDTQYF.

V usage is TRBV29-1 and J usage is TRBJ2-7, with 8 positions matching TRBD1. The V gene end was trimmed by 4 bases and the J gene end by 1 base; junction bases not matched to a gene: 3. Germline V CDR1 and CDR2: SQVTM, ANQGSEA. The CDR3 is 13 amino acids. The CDR3: CSVGRTGSYEQYF. The CDR3 bases are TGCAGCGTTGGGAGGACAGGGTCCTACGAGCAGTACTTC.

On this clone itself: This specimen includes other DNA sequences encoding the same CDR3. The rearrangement uses TRBV9 and TRBJ2-1; TRBD2 matches at 7 bases. CDR1 is SGDLS, CDR2 YYNGEE, per germline. Trimming at V came to 0 bases and at J to 5 bases, leaving 5 bases not matched to a gene. This CDR3 region has 15 residues. The chain's CDR3 is CASSVAPGGDNEQFF. In nucleotides, the CDR3 is TGTGCCAGCAGCGTAGCCCCTGGGGGGGACAATGAGCAGTTCTTC.

The genes are TRBV7-8 and TRBJ2-5, with D unresolved. V was clipped by 3 bases and J by 0 bases, with 5 bases between them. Germline CDR1 and CDR2: SGHVS and FQNEAQ. CDR3 length equals 13 residues. Here the CDR3 reads CASSFQYQETQYF. The CDR3 nucleotides are TGTGCCAGCAGCTTCCAGTACCAAGAGACCCAGTACTTC.

The chain carries TRBV12-2 and TRBJ2-1; TRBD2 is the table's D call and was not checked against the DNA. TRBV12-2 is a pseudogene locus. The CDR3 is 18 residues long. In nucleotides, the CDR3 is TGTGCAAGTCGCTTAGTTACTAGCGGGGGTACTTCCTACAATGAGCAGTTCTTC. Translated, it gives CASRLVTSGGTSYNEQFF.